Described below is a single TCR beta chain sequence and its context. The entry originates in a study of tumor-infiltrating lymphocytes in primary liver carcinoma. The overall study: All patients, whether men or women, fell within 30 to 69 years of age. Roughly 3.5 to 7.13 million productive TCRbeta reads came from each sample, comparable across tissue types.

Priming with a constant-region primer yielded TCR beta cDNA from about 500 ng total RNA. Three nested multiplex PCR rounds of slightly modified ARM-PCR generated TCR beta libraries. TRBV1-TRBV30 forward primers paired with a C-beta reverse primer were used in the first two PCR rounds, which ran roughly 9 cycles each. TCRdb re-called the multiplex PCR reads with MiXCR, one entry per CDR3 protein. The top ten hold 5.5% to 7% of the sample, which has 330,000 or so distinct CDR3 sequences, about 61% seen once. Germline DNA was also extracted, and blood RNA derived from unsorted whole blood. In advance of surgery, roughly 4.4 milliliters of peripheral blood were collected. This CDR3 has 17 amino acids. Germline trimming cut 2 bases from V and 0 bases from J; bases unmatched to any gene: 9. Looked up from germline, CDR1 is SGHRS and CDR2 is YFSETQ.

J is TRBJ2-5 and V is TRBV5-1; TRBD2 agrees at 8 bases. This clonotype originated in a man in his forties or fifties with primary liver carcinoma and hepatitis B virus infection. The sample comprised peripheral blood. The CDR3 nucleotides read TGCGCCAGCAGCTTTACCCAACTAGCGGCGAACCAAGAGACCCAGTACTTC. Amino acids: CASSFTQLAANQETQYF. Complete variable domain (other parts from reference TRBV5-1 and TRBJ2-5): KAGVTQTPRYLIKTRGQQVTLSCSPISGHRSVSWYQQTPGQGLQFLFEYFSETQRNKGNFPGRFSGRQFSNSRSEMNVSTLELGDSALYLCASSFTQLAANQETQYFGPGTRLLVL.